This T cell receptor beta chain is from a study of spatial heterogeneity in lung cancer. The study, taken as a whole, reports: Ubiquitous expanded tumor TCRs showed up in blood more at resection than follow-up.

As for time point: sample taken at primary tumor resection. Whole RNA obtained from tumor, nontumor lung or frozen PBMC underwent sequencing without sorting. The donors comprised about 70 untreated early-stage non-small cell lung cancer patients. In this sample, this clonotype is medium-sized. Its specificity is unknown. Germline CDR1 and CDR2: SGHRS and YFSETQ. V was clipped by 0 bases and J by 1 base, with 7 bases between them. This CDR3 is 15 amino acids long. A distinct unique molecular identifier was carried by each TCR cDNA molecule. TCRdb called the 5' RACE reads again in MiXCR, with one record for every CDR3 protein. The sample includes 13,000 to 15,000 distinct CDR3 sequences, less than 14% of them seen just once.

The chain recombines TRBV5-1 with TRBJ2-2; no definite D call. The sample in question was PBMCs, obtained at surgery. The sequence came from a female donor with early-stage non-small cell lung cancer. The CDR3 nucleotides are TGCGCCAGCAGCTTGGGACACCGGAACACCGGGGAGCTGTTTTTT. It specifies CASSLGHRNTGELFF.